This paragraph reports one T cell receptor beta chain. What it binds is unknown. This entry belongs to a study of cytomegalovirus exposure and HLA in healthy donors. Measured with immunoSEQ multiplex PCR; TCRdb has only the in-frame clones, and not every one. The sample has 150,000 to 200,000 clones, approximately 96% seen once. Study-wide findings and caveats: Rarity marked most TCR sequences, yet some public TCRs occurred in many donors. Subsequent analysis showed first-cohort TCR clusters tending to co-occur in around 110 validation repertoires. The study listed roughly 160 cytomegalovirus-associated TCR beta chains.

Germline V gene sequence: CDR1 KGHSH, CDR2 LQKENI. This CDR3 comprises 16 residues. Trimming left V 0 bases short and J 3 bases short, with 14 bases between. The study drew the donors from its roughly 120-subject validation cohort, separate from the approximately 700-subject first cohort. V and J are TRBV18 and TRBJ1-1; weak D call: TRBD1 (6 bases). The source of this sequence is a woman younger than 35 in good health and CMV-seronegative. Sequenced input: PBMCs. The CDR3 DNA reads TGTGCCAGCTCACCACCGTTTCTTGGGGGCGACACTGAAGCTTTCTTT. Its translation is CASSPPFLGGDTEAFF.